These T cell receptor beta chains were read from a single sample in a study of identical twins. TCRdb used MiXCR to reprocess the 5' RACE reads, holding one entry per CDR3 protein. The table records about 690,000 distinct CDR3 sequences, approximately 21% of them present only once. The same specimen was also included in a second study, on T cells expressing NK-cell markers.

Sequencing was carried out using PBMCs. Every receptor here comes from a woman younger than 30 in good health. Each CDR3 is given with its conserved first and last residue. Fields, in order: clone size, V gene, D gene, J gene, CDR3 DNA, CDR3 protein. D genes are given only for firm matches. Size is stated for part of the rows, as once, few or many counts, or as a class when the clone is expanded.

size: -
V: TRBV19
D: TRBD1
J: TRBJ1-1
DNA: TGTGCCAGTATGACAGGGTGGGGAAACACTGAAGCTTTCTTT
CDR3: CASMTGWGNTEAFF

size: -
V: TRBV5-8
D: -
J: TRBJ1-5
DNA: TGTGCCAGCAGCGGAGTGAAGCCCCAGCATTTT
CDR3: CASSGVKPQHF

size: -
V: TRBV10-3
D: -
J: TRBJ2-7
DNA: TGTGCCATCAGGTCCGGACAGAAAATTTACGAGCAGTACTTC
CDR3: CAIRSGQKIYEQYF

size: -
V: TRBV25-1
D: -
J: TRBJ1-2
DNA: TGTGCCAGCAGCCGACAGTACCTGGATGGCTACACCTTC
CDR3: CASSRQYLDGYTF

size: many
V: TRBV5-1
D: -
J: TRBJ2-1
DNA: TGCGCCAGCAGCTCGACTACATACAATGAGCAGTTCTTC
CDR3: CASSSTTYNEQFF

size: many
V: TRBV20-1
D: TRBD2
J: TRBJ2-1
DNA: TGCAGTGCTAGGGCTTCCGGGCTAGCGGGAGGGCCCCTGTTCTTC
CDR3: CSARASGLAGGPLFF

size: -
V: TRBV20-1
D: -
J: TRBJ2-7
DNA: TGCAGTGCAGAACGCCGGATGGGAACCTACGAGCAGTACTTC
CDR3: CSAERRMGTYEQYF

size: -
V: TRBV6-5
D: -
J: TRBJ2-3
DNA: TGTGCCAGCAGTTTCACTAGCGGAGGGGGCTATACGCAGTATTTT
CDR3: CASSFTSGGGYTQYF

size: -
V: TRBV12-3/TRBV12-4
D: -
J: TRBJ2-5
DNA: TGTGCCAGCAGTTTCCGGCGGCAAGAGACCCAGTACTTC
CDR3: CASSFRRQETQYF

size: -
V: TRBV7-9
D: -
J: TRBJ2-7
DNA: TGTGCCAGCAGCTTAGGTTTGACGGGGGCCGGCTCCTACGAGCAGTACTTC
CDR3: CASSLGLTGAGSYEQYF

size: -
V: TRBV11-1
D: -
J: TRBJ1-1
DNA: TGTGCCAGCAGCTTAACCCGGCAACCTGGGGCGATGAACACTGAAGCTTTCTTT
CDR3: CASSLTRQPGAMNTEAFF

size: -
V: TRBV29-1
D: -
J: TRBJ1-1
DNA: TGCAGCGTTTCGGAAGGGACGAACACTGAAGCTTTCTTT
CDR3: CSVSEGTNTEAFF

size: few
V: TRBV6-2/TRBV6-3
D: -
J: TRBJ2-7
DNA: TGTGCGTCGGGATCTTTTAATAAGCAGTACTTC
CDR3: CASGSFNKQYF

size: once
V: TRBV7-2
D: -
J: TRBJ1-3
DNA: TGTGCCAGCAGCTCCCAGGCTGGAAACACCATATATTTT
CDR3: CASSSQAGNTIYF

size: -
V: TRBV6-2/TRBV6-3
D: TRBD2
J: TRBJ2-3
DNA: TGTGCCAGCAGTTCGCTAGCGGGGGCCGGCACAGATACGCAGTATTTT
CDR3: CASSSLAGAGTDTQYF

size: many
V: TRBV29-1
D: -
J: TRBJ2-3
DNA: TGCAGCGTCCAATCTGGAGATACGCAGTATTTT
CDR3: CSVQSGDTQYF

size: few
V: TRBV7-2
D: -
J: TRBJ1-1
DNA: TGTGCCAGCAGCTTTACAGGTGACGACGAAGCTTTCTTT
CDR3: CASSFTGDDEAFF